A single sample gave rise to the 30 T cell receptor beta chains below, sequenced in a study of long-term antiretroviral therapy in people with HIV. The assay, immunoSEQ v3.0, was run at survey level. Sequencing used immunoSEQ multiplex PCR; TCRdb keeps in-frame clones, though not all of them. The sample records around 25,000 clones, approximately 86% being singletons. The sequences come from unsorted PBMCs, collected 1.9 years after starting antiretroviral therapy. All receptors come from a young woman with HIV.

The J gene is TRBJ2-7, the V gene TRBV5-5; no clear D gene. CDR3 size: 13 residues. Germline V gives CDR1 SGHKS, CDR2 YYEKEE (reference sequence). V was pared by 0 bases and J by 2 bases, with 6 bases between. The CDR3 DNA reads TGTGCCAGCAGCTTGGTGGGTACCTACGAGCAGTACGTC. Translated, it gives CASSLVGTYEQYV.

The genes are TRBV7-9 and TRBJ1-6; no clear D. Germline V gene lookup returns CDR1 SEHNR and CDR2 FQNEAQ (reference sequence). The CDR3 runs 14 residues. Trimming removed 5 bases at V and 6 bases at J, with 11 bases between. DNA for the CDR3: TGTGCCAGCAGCCCTTCTGGAGGTAATTCACCCCTCCACTTT. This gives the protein CASSPSGGNSPLHF.

CDR3 protein: CASSRIGEAGATNTGELFF. The CDR3 nucleotides are TGCGCCAGCAGCCGCATCGGGGAAGCGGGGGCGACGAACACCGGGGAGCTGTTTTTT. The V gene is TRBV4-1, the J gene TRBJ2-2, with 8 bases identical to TRBD2. Per germline, CDR1 MGHRA and CDR2 YSYEKL. This CDR3 contains 19 residues. J was trimmed by 0 bases and V by 4 bases; bases with no gene match: 13.

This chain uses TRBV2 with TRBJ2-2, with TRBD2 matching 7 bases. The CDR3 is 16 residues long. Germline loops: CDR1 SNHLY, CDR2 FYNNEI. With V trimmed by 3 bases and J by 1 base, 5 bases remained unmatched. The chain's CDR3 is CASSDPAGENTGELFF. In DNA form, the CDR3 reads TGTGCCAGCAGTGATCCGGCGGGGGAGAACACCGGGGAGCTGTTTTTT.

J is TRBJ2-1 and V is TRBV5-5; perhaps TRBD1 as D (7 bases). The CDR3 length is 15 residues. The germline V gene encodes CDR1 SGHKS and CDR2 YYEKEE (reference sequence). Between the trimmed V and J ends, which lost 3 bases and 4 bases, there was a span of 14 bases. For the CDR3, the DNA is TGTGCCAGCAGCTGGGCAGGGGGACTTTACAATGAGCAGTTCTTC. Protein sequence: CASSWAGGLYNEQFF.

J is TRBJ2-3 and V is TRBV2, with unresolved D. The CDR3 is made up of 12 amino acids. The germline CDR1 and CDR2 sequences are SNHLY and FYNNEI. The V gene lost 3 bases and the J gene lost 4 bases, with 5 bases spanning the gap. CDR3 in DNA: TGTGCCAGCAGTGAGTCTTCAGATACGCAGTATTTT. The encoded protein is CASSESSDTQYF.

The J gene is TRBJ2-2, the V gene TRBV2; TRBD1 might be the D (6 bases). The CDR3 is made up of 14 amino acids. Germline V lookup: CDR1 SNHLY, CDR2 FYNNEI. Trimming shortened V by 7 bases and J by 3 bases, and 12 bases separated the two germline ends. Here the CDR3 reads CASTSDSYTGELFF. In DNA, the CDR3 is TGTGCCAGCACCTCGGACAGCTACACCGGGGAGCTGTTTTTT.

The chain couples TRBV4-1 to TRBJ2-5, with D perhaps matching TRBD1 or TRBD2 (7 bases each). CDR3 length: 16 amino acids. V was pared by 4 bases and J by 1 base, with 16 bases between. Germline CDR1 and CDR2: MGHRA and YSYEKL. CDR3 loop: CASSRGGQTIQETQYF. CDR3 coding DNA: TGCGCCAGCAGCCGGGGGGGACAGACCATCCAAGAGACCCAGTACTTC.

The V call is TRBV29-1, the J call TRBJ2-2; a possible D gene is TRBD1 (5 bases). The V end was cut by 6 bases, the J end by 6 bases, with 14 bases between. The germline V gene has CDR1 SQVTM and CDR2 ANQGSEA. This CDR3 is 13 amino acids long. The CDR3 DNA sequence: TGCAGCGTCAATTCTCAGGGATCCGGGGAGCTGTTTTTT. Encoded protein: CSVNSQGSGELFF.

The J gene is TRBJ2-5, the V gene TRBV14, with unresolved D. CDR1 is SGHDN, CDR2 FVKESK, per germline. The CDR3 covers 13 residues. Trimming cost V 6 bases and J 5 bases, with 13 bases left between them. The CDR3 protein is CASSLFGVETQYF. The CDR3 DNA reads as TGTGCCAGCAGTTTGTTCGGAGTGGAGACCCAGTACTTC. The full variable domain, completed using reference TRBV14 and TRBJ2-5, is EAGVTQFPSHSVIEKGQTVTLRCDPISGHDNLYWYRRVMGKEIKFLLHFVKESKQDESGMPNNRFLAERTGGTYSTLKVQPAELEDSGVYFCASSLFGVETQYFGPGTRLLVL.

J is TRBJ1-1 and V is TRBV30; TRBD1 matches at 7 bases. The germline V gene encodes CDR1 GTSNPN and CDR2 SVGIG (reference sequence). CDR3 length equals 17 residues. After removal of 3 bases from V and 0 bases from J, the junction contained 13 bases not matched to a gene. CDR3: CAWRRDRVRGLNTEAFF. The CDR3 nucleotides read TGTGCCTGGAGGAGGGATCGGGTCAGGGGGTTGAACACTGAAGCTTTCTTT.

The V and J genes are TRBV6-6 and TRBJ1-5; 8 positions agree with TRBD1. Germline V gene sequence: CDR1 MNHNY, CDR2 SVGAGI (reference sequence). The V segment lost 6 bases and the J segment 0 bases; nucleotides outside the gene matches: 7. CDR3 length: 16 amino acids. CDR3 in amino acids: CASSLRDRISNQPQHF. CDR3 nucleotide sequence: TGTGCCAGCAGCCTCCGGGACAGGATTAGCAATCAGCCCCAGCATTTT.

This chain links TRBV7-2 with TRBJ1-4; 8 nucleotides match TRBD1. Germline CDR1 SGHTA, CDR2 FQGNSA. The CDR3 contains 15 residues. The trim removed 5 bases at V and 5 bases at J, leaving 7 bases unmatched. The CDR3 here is CASSLGTGINEKLFF. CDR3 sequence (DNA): TGTGCCAGCAGCCTTGGGACAGGCATAAATGAAAAACTGTTTTTT.

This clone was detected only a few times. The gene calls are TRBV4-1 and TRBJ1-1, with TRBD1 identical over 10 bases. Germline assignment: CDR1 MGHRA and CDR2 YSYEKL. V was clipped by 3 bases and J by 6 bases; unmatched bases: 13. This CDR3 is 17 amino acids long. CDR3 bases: TGCGCCAGCAGCCAGCACACCCAGACAGGGGGCTGGGCTGAAGCTTTCTTT. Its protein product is CASSQHTQTGGWAEAFF.

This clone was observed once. This CDR3 is CASSLTGGNYGYTF. CDR3 DNA sequence: TGTGCCAGCAGTCTGACAGGGGGCAACTATGGCTACACCTTC. The gene calls are TRBV28 and TRBJ1-2, with 10 positions matching TRBD1. Germline V gene sequence: CDR1 MDHEN, CDR2 SYDVKM. CDR3 length equals 14 residues. V lost 5 bases, J lost 2 bases, and 2 bases stayed unmatched.

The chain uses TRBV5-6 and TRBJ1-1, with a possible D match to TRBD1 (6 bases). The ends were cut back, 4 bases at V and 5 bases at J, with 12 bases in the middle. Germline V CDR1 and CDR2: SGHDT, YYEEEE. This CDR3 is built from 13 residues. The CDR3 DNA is TGTGCCAGCAGCGTCTTAGGGGGAACTGAAGCTTTCTTT. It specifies CASSVLGGTEAFF.

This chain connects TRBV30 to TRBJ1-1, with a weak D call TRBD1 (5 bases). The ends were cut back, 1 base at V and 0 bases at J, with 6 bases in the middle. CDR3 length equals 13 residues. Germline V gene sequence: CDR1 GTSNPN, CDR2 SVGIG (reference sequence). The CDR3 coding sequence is TGTGCCTGGAGTGGACAGCTGAACACTGAAGCTTTCTTT. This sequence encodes CAWSGQLNTEAFF. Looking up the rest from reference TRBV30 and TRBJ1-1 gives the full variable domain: SQTIHQWPATLVQPVGSPLSLECTVEGTSNPNLYWYRQAAGRGLQLLFYSVGIGQISSEVPQNLSASRPQDRQFILSSKKLLLSDSGFYLCAWSGQLNTEAFFGQGTRLTVV.

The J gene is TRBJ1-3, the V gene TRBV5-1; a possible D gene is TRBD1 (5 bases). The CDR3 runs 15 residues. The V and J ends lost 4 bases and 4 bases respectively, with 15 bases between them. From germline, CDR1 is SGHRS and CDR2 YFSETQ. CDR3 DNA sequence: TGCGCCAGCAGCCTACAGTCAGGGTCAGGAAACACCATATATTTT. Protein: CASSLQSGSGNTIYF.

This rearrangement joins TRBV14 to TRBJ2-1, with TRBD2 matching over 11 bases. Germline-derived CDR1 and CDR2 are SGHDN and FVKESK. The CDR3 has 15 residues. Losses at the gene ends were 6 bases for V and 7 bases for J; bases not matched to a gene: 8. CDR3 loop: CASSRIAGGPNEQFF. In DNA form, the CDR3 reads TGTGCCAGCAGTCGTATAGCGGGGGGGCCGAATGAGCAGTTCTTC.

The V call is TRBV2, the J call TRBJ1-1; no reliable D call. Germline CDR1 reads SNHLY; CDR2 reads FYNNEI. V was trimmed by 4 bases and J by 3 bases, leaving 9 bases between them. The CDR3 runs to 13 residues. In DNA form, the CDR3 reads TGTGCCAGCAGTGTAGACGGGGACACTGAAGCTTTCTTT. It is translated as CASSVDGDTEAFF.

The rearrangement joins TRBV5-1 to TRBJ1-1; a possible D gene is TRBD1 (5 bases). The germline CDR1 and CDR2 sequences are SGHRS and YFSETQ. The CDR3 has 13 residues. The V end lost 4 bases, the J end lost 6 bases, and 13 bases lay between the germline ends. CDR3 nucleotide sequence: TGCGCCAGCAGCAGGGGAGGTGGTGCTGAAGCTTTCTTT. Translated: CASSRGGGAEAFF. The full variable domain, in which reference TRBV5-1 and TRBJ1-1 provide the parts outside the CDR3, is KAGVTQTPRYLIKTRGQQVTLSCSPISGHRSVSWYQQTPGQGLQFLFEYFSETQRNKGNFPGRFSGRQFSNSRSEMNVSTLELGDSALYLCASSRGGGAEAFFGQGTRLTVV.

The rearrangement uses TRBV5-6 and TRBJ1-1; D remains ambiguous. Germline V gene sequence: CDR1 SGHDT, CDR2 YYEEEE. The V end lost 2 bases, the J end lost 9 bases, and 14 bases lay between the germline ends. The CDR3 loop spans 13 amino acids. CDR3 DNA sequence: TGTGCCAGCAGCTTTACCACCCCTACCCAAGCTTTCTTT. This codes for CASSFTTPTQAFF.

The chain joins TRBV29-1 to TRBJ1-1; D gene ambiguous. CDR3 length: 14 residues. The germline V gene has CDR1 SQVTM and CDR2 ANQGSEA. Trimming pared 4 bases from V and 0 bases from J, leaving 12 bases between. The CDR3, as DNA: TGCAGCGTTGCCTATGACCTCATGAACACTGAAGCTTTCTTT. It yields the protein CSVAYDLMNTEAFF.

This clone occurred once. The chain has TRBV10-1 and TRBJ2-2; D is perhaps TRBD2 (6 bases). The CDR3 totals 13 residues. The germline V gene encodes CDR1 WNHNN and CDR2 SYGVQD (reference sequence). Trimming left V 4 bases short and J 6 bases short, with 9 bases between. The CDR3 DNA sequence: TGCGCCAGCAGTGCGGAGGGCCCCGGGGAGCTGTTTTTT. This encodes CASSAEGPGELFF.

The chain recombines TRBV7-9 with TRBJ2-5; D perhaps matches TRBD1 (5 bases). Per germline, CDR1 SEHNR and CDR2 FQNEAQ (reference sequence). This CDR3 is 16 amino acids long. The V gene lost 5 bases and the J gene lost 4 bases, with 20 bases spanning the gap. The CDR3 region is CASSRTGSSYGETQYF. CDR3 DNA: TGTGCCAGCAGCCGAACAGGCTCGTCCTATGGAGAGACCCAGTACTTC.

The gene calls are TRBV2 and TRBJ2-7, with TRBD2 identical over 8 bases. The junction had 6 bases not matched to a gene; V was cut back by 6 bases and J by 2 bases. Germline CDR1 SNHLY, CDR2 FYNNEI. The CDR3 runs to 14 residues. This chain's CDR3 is CASRLLAAAYEQYF. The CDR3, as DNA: TGTGCCAGCAGATTACTAGCGGCCGCCTACGAGCAGTACTTC.

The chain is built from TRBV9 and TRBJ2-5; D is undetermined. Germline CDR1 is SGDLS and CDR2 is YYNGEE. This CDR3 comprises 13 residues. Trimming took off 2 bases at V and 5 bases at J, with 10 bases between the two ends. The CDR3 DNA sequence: TGTGCCAGCAGCGTCCGGCCTACGGAGACCCAGTACTTC. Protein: CASSVRPTETQYF. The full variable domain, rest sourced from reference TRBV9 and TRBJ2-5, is DSGVTQTPKHLITATGQRVTLRCSPRSGDLSVYWYQQSLDQGLQFLIQYYNGEERAKGNILERFSAQQFPDLHSELNLSSLELGDSALYFCASSVRPTETQYFGPGTRLLVL.

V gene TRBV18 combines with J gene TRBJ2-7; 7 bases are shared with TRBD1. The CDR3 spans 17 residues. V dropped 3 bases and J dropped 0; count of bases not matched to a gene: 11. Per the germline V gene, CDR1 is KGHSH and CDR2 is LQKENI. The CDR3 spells CASSPTPRQGNSYEQYV. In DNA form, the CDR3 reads TGTGCCAGCTCACCGACGCCCCGACAGGGTAACTCCTACGAGCAGTACGTC.

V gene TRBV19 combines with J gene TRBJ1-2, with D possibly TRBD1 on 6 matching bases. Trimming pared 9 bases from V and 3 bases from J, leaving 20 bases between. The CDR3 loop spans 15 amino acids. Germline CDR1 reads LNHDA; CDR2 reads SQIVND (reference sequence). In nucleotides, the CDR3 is TGTGCCAGCGCGGGGGCTTTTAGTGGGGACTATGGCTACACCTTC. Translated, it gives CASAGAFSGDYGYTF.

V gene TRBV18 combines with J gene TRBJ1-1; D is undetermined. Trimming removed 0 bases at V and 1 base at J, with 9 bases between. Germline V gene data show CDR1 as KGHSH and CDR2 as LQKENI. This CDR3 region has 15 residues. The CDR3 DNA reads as TGTGCCAGCTCACCACCGCTTCCAGGGAACACTGAAGCTTTCTTT. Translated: CASSPPLPGNTEAFF.